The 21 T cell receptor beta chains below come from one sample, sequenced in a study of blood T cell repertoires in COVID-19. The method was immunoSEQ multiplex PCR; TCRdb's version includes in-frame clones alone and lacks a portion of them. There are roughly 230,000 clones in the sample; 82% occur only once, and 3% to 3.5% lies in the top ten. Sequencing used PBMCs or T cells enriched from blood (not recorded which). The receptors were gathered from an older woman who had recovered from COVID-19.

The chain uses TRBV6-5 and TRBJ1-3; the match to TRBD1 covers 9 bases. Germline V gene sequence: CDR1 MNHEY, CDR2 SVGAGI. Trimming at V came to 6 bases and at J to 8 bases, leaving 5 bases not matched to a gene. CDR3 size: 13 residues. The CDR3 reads CASRPRQGDTIYF. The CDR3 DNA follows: TGTGCCAGCAGACCCAGACAGGGGGACACCATATATTTT.

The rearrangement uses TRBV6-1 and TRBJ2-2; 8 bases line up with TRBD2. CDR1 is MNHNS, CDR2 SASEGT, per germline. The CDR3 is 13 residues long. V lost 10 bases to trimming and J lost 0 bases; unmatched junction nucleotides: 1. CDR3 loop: CATAGANTGELFF. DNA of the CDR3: TGTGCCACAGCGGGGGCGAACACCGGGGAGCTGTTTTTT.

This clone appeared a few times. DNA of the CDR3: TGTGCCAGCAGTGAATCAGGGAAAGATACGCAGTATTTT. It is translated as CASSESGKDTQYF. The chain couples TRBV2 to TRBJ2-3; possible D gene TRBD1, 5 bases. Germline CDR1 is SNHLY and CDR2 is FYNNEI. CDR3 length: 13 residues. V lost 2 bases, J lost 5 bases, and 8 bases lay in between.

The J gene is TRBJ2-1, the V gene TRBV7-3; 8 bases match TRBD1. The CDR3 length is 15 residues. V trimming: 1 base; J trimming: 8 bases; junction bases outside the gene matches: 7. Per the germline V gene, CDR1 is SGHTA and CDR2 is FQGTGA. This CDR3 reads CASSLIDRGVHEQFF. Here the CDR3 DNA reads TGTGCCAGCAGCTTAATTGACAGGGGTGTTCATGAGCAGTTCTTC.

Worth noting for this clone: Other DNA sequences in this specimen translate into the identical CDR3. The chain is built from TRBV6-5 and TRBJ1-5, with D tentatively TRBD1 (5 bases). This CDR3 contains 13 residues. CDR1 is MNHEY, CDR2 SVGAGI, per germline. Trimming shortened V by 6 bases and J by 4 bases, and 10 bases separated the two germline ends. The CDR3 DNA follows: TGTGCCAGCAGGACAGATTCGAATCAGCCCCAGCATTTT. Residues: CASRTDSNQPQHF.

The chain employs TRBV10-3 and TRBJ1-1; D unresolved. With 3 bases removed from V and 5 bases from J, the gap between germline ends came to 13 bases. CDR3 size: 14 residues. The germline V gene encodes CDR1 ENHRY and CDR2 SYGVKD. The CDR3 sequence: CAISDGQRKTEAFF. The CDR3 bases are TGTGCCATCAGTGATGGTCAGCGGAAGACTGAAGCTTTCTTT.

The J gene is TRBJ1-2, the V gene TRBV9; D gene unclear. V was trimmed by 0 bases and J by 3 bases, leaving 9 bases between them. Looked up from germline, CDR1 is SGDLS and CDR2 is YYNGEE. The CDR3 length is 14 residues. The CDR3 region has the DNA TGTGCCAGCAGCGTAGAGGTGGGCGACTATGGCTACACCTTC. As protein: CASSVEVGDYGYTF. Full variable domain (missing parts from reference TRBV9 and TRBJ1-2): DSGVTQTPKHLITATGQRVTLRCSPRSGDLSVYWYQQSLDQGLQFLIQYYNGEERAKGNILERFSAQQFPDLHSELNLSSLELGDSALYFCASSVEVGDYGYTFGSGTRLTVV.

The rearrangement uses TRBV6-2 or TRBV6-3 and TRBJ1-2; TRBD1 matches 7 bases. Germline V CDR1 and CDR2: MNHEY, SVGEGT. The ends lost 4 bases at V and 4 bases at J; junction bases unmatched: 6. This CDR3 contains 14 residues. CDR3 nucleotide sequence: TGTGCCAGCAGTTCCGACAGGGCCCCCTATGGCTACACCTTC. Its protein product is CASSSDRAPYGYTF.

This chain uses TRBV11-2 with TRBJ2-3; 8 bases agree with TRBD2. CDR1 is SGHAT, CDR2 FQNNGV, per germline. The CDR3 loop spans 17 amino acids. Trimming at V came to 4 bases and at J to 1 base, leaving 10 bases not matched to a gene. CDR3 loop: CASSSRVSGAGTDTQYF. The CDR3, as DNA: TGTGCCAGCAGCTCCCGGGTTAGCGGGGCTGGCACAGATACGCAGTATTTT.

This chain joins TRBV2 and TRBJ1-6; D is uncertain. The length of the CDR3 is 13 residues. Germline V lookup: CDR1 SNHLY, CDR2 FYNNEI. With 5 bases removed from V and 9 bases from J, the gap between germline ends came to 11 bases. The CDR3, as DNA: TGTGCCAGCAGTAGCGCAGAATTTTCACCCCTCCACTTT. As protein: CASSSAEFSPLHF.

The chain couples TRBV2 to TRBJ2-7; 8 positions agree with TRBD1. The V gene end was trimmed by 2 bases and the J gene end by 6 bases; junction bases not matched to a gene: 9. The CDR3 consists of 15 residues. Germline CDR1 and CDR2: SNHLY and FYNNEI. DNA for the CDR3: TGTGCCAGCAGTGAAACGGGAAGGACAGGGTTCGAGCAGTACTTC. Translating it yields CASSETGRTGFEQYF. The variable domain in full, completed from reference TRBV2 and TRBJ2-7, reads EPEVTQTPSHQVTQMGQEVILRCVPISNHLYFYWYRQILGQKVEFLVSFYNNEISEKSEIFDDQFSVERPDGSNFTLKIRSTKLEDSAMYFCASSETGRTGFEQYFGPGTRLTVT.

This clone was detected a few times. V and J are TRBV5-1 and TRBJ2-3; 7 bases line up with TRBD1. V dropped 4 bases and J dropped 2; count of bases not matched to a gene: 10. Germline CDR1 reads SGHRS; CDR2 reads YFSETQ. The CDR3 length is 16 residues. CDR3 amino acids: CASSPGTVSNTDTQYF. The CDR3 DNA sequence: TGCGCCAGCAGCCCAGGGACAGTATCTAACACAGATACGCAGTATTTT.

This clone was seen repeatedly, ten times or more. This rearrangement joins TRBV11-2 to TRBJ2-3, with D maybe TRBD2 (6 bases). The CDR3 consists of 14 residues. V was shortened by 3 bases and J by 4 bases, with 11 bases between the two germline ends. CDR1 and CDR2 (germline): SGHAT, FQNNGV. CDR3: CASSLRRAPDTQYF. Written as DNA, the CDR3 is TGTGCCAGCAGCTTGCGGAGGGCCCCAGATACGCAGTATTTT.

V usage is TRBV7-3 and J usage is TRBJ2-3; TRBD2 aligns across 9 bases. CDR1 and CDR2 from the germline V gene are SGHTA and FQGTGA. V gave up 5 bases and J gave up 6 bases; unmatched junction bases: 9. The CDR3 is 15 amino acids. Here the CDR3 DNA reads TGTGCCAGCAGCAGACGCGGGGGGGCGCGGGATACGCAGTATTTT. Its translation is CASSRRGGARDTQYF. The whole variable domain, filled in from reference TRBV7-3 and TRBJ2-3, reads GAGVSQTPSNKVTEKGKYVELRCDPISGHTALYWYRQSLGQGPEFLIYFQGTGAADDSGLPNDRFFAVRPEGSVSTLKIQRTERGDSAVYLCASSRRGGARDTQYFGPGTRLTVL.

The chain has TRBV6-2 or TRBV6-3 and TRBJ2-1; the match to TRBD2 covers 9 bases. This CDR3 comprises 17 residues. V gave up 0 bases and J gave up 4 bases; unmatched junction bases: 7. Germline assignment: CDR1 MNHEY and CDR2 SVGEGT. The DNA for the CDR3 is TGTGCCAGCAGTTACTCGGAGGCGGGGGGGATTTACAATGAGCAGTTCTTC. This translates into CASSYSEAGGIYNEQFF.

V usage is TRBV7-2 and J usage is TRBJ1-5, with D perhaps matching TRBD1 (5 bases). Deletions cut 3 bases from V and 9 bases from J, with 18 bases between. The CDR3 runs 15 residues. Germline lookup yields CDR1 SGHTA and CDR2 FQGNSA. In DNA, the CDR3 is TGTGCCAGCAGCTTTGGCGCGACAGACTCTGGGCCCCAGCATTTT. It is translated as CASSFGATDSGPQHF.

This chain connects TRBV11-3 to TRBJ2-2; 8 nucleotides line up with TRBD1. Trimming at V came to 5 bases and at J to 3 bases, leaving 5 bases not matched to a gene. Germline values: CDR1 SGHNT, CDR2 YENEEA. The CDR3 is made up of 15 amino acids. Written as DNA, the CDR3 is TGTGCCAGCAGCGCGACAGGGGCCTACACCGGGGAGCTGTTTTTT. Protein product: CASSATGAYTGELFF.

The CDR3 sequence: CASRTSGRANVLTF. The CDR3 DNA reads TGTGCCAGCAGGACTTCGGGGAGGGCCAACGTCCTGACTTTC. The rearrangement links TRBV28 to TRBJ2-6; the D gene is possibly TRBD2 (5 bases). V was shortened by 6 bases and J by 5 bases, with 11 bases between the two germline ends. Germline V gene data show CDR1 as MDHEN and CDR2 as SYDVKM. The CDR3 has 14 amino acids.

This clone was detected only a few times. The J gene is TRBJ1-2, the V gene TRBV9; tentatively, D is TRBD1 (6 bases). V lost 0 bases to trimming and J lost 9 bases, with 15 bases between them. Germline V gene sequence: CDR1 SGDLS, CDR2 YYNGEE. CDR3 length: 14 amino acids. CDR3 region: CASSVGVRGTRYTF. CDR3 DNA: TGTGCCAGCAGCGTAGGAGTTAGGGGGACGCGCTACACCTTC.

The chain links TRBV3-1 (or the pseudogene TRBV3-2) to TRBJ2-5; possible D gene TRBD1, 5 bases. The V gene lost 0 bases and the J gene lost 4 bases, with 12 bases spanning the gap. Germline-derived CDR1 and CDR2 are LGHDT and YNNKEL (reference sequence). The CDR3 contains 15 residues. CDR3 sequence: CASSQDLQGRETQYF. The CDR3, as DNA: TGTGCCAGCAGCCAAGATTTGCAGGGTAGAGAGACCCAGTACTTC.

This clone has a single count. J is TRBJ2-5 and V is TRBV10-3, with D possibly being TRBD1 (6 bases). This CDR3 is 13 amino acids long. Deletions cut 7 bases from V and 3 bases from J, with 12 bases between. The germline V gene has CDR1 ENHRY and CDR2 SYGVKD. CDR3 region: CAIKGTGKETQYF. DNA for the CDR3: TGTGCCATCAAAGGTACAGGGAAAGAGACCCAGTACTTC.